These T cell receptor beta chains were read from a single sample in a study of blood T cell repertoires in COVID-19. The table came from immunoSEQ multiplex PCR; TCRdb's copy has only in-frame clones and leaves some out. The table has roughly 200,000 clones, 86% seen once. Sequences were obtained from peripheral blood. These receptor sequences come from a woman younger than 45 with active or convalescent COVID-19. Each CDR3 is given with its conserved first and last residue. The D gene is left open where the match is weak. Size values are once, few and many counts, or a class for expanded clones, and some rows have none.

abundance: NA
d_gene: NA
v_gene: TRBV5-4
j_gene: TRBJ1-2
CDR3aa: CASSLGTISYGYTF
CDR3nt: TGTGCCAGCAGCTTGGGGACAATCAGCTATGGCTACACCTTC

abundance: NA
d_gene: TRBD2
v_gene: TRBV30
j_gene: TRBJ2-7
CDR3aa: CAWTYGGGAYEQYF
CDR3nt: TGTGCCTGGACATACGGCGGGGGTGCCTACGAGCAGTACTTC

abundance: NA
d_gene: NA
v_gene: TRBV19
j_gene: TRBJ2-1
CDR3aa: CASSTRTDNEQFF
CDR3nt: TGTGCCAGTAGTACCCGGACTGACAATGAGCAGTTCTTC

abundance: NA
d_gene: TRBD2
v_gene: TRBV10-2
j_gene: TRBJ2-7
CDR3aa: CASSEGRGGYEQYF
CDR3nt: TGCGCCAGCAGTGAGGGACGGGGAGGGTACGAGCAGTACTTC

abundance: NA
d_gene: NA
v_gene: TRBV7-9
j_gene: TRBJ1-6
CDR3aa: CASSTPTGNSPLHF
CDR3nt: TGTGCCAGCAGCACACCGACGGGGAATTCACCCCTCCACTTT

abundance: NA
d_gene: TRBD2
v_gene: TRBV24-1
j_gene: TRBJ2-1
CDR3aa: CATSDSGLAGGRAYNEQFF
CDR3nt: TGTGCCACCAGTGATTCGGGACTAGCGGGGGGTCGAGCCTACAATGAGCAGTTCTTC

abundance: NA
d_gene: NA
v_gene: TRBV7-9
j_gene: TRBJ1-2
CDR3aa: CASSLETGRYGYTF
CDR3nt: TGTGCCAGCAGCTTAGAAACAGGGCGGTATGGCTACACCTTC

abundance: NA
d_gene: NA
v_gene: TRBV18
j_gene: TRBJ1-2
CDR3aa: CASSRLGEFYTF
CDR3nt: TGTGCCAGCTCACGGCTGGGAGAGTTTTACACCTTC

abundance: once
d_gene: NA
v_gene: TRBV9
j_gene: TRBJ2-3
CDR3aa: CASRRGPPGDTQYF
CDR3nt: TGTGCCAGCAGGCGGGGACCACCCGGGGATACGCAGTATTTT

abundance: NA
d_gene: NA
v_gene: TRBV3-1/TRBV3-2
j_gene: TRBJ1-6
CDR3aa: CASTGYNSPLHF
CDR3nt: TGTGCCAGCACCGGGTATAATTCACCCCTCCACTTT

abundance: NA
d_gene: NA
v_gene: TRBV6-6
j_gene: TRBJ2-3
CDR3aa: CASSYSSRDTQYF
CDR3nt: TGTGCCAGCAGTTACTCATCCAGAGATACGCAGTATTTT

abundance: NA
d_gene: NA
v_gene: TRBV6-5
j_gene: TRBJ2-7
CDR3aa: CASSPGVGEGEQYF
CDR3nt: TGTGCCAGCAGCCCCGGGGTCGGGGAAGGCGAGCAGTACTTC

abundance: NA
d_gene: NA
v_gene: TRBV5-8
j_gene: TRBJ1-2
CDR3aa: CASSLAAGGARGYTF
CDR3nt: TGTGCCAGCAGCTTGGCAGCGGGGGGCGCCCGTGGCTACACCTTC

abundance: NA
d_gene: TRBD2
v_gene: TRBV9
j_gene: TRBJ2-3
CDR3aa: CASSDSGTFTDTQYF
CDR3nt: TGTGCCAGCAGCGATAGCGGGACTTTCACAGATACGCAGTATTTT

abundance: NA
d_gene: TRBD1
v_gene: TRBV24-1
j_gene: TRBJ2-2
CDR3aa: CAIDRGQGAPGELFF
CDR3nt: TGTGCCATCGATAGAGGACAGGGGGCTCCCGGGGAGCTGTTTTTT

abundance: NA
d_gene: NA
v_gene: TRBV13
j_gene: TRBJ1-1
CDR3aa: CASSLAGHKNTEAFF
CDR3nt: TGTGCCAGCAGCTTAGCCGGACATAAGAACACTGAAGCTTTCTTT

abundance: NA
d_gene: TRBD1
v_gene: TRBV15
j_gene: TRBJ1-3
CDR3aa: CATSRGNDRVVYF
CDR3nt: TGTGCCACCAGCAGAGGAAATGACAGGGTGGTATATTTT

abundance: NA
d_gene: TRBD1
v_gene: TRBV12-3/TRBV12-4
j_gene: TRBJ1-1
CDR3aa: CASRLDRGDEAFF
CDR3nt: TGTGCCAGCAGGCTTGACAGGGGGGATGAAGCTTTCTTT

abundance: NA
d_gene: NA
v_gene: TRBV29-1
j_gene: TRBJ1-1
CDR3aa: CSVDPNEAFF
CDR3nt: TGCAGCGTTGATCCCAATGAAGCTTTCTTT

abundance: NA
d_gene: NA
v_gene: TRBV9
j_gene: TRBJ2-6
CDR3aa: CASSVGGTGANVLTF
CDR3nt: TGTGCCAGCAGCGTAGGAGGGACTGGGGCCAACGTCCTGACTTTC

abundance: NA
d_gene: NA
v_gene: TRBV13
j_gene: TRBJ1-1
CDR3aa: CASRGGEAGRLAFF
CDR3nt: TGTGCCAGCAGAGGGGGTGAGGCCGGTAGGCTGGCTTTCTTT

abundance: NA
d_gene: NA
v_gene: TRBV19
j_gene: TRBJ1-5
CDR3aa: CASNDGYSNQPQHF
CDR3nt: TGTGCCAGTAATGACGGGTATAGCAATCAGCCCCAGCATTTT

abundance: NA
d_gene: NA
v_gene: TRBV6-5
j_gene: TRBJ2-1
CDR3aa: CASSRDWRPNEQFF
CDR3nt: TGTGCCAGCAGTAGGGACTGGCGACCCAATGAGCAGTTCTTC